The sequence of this TCR beta chain was determined in a study of cytomegalovirus exposure and HLA in healthy donors. Vbeta (60) and Jbeta (13) primers were used in the PCR. Only in-frame clones appear in the TCRdb table, and some are missing; sequencing was by immunoSEQ multiplex PCR. The sample lists roughly 120,000 clones, 75% to 85% occurring once. Germline V lookup: CDR1 MDHEN, CDR2 SYDVKM. This CDR3 is built from 14 residues. The trim removed 6 bases at V and 3 bases at J, leaving 3 bases unmatched. This clonotype was sampled from a male donor in good health and CMV-seropositive. The V and J genes are TRBV28 and TRBJ2-2, with 8 bases fitting TRBD1. Sequencing was carried out using PBMCs. This CDR3 is CASSPGQDTGELFF. The CDR3 region has the DNA TGTGCCAGCAGCCCGGGACAGGACACCGGGGAGCTGTTTTTT.